Presented here are 17 T cell receptor beta chains from one specimen sequenced in a study of memory CD4+ T cells and cytomegalovirus serostatus. The sort gate was single viable CD3+CD4+CD8-CD45RO+ cells for memory CD4+ T cells. Data came from immunoSEQ multiplex PCR; TCRdb stores just in-frame clones and leaves some out. This sample has 50,000 to 70,000 clones; roughly 77% occur once, and the top ten carry around 2.5%. The sequenced sample consisted of memory CD4+ T cells from blood. These receptors originate from an adult in good health and CMV-seropositive.

The rearrangement links TRBV5-4 to TRBJ2-2; tentatively, D is TRBD2 (5 bases). V dropped 4 bases and J dropped 7 bases, with 11 bases sitting between them. Germline values: CDR1 SGHNT, CDR2 YYREEE (reference sequence). CDR3 length: 13 amino acids. The chain's CDR3 is CASSGLSGGELFF. The CDR3 DNA reads as TGTGCCAGCAGCGGACTGAGCGGCGGGGAGCTGTTTTTT.

This chain joins TRBV19 and TRBJ2-2; the match to TRBD1 covers 8 bases. After removal of 6 bases from V and 6 bases from J, the junction contained 6 bases not matched to a gene. The CDR3 is 14 residues long. Germline V gene sequence: CDR1 LNHDA, CDR2 SQIVND (reference sequence). The chain's CDR3 is CASRHTQGAGELFF. DNA for the CDR3: TGTGCCAGTAGGCATACACAGGGGGCCGGGGAGCTGTTTTTT.

This chain uses TRBV9 with TRBJ2-7; a weak D match, TRBD2 (5 bases). Trimming stripped 0 bases from V and 5 bases from J, with 6 bases between. The germline V gene has CDR1 SGDLS and CDR2 YYNGEE. There are 12 residues in the CDR3. The DNA for the CDR3 is TGTGCCAGCAGCGTAGCCGGGAACGAGCAGTACTTC. Protein sequence: CASSVAGNEQYF.

This clone was detected only a few times. This chain uses TRBV10-1 with TRBJ1-1, with a possible D match to TRBD1 (6 bases). CDR3 length: 13 amino acids. The germline V gene encodes CDR1 WNHNN and CDR2 SYGVQD (reference sequence). V was trimmed by 5 bases and J by 5 bases, leaving 12 bases between them. The chain's CDR3 is CASSNLGGTEAFF. DNA for the CDR3: TGCGCCAGCAGTAATCTAGGGGGGACTGAAGCTTTCTTT.

In its sample, this clone was seen a few times. This chain joins TRBV19 and TRBJ1-1; D remains unclear. The CDR3 is 14 residues long. V was pared by 4 bases and J by 0 bases, with 9 bases between. Germline V CDR1 and CDR2: LNHDA, SQIVND (reference sequence). The CDR3 region has the DNA TGTGCCAGTAGTACTTACGCTATGAACACTGAAGCTTTCTTT. The encoded protein is CASSTYAMNTEAFF.

V usage is TRBV4-1 and J usage is TRBJ1-5; no clear D. This CDR3 has 15 residues. Germline V gene data show CDR1 as MGHRA and CDR2 as YSYEKL. V was pared by 3 bases and J by 4 bases, with 13 bases between. Here the CDR3 reads CASSQAEGSNQPQHF. DNA of the CDR3: TGCGCCAGCAGCCAGGCTGAGGGTTCTAATCAGCCCCAGCATTTT.

To note about this clone: This CDR3 is also generated by other DNA sequences in the sample. The V gene is TRBV30, the J gene TRBJ2-7; D is undetermined. Trimming shortened V by 5 bases and J by 0 bases, and 5 bases separated the two germline ends. Looked up from germline, CDR1 is GTSNPN and CDR2 is SVGIG (reference sequence). There are 11 residues in the CDR3. CDR3 region: CAWSISYEQYF. DNA of the CDR3: TGTGCCTGGTCGATCTCCTACGAGCAGTACTTC.

The table lists this clone with a few counts. The rearrangement uses TRBV29-1 and TRBJ1-1, with a weak D call TRBD1 (5 bases). The CDR3 is 13 residues long. Germline values: CDR1 SQVTM, CDR2 ANQGSEA. V gave up 5 bases and J gave up 1 base, with 11 bases separating them. CDR3 amino acids: CSVRQWGNTEAFF. Here the CDR3 DNA reads TGCAGCGTTCGACAGTGGGGGAACACTGAAGCTTTCTTT.

The chain carries TRBV27 and TRBJ1-5; 8 nucleotides line up with TRBD1. This CDR3 has 13 residues. The ends lost 7 bases at V and 2 bases at J; junction bases unmatched: 1. Germline values: CDR1 MNHEY, CDR2 SMNVEV (reference sequence). CDR3 residues: CASKDRGNQPQHF. Written as DNA, the CDR3 is TGTGCCAGCAAGGACAGGGGCAATCAGCCCCAGCATTTT.

The chain has TRBV7-9 and TRBJ2-1; the D is unclear. Germline V gene data show CDR1 as SEHNR and CDR2 as FQNEAQ (reference sequence). The V gene lost 3 bases and the J gene lost 8 bases, with 14 bases spanning the gap. This CDR3 region has 14 residues. This chain's CDR3 is CASSFGRGNHEQFF. As DNA, the CDR3 is TGTGCCAGCAGCTTTGGTAGAGGTAACCATGAGCAGTTCTTC.

V usage is TRBV25-1 and J usage is TRBJ1-2; D gene ambiguous. Germline V CDR1 and CDR2: MGHDK, SYGVNS. The V gene lost 4 bases and the J gene lost 4 bases, with 13 bases spanning the gap. The CDR3 consists of 14 residues. For the CDR3, the DNA is TGTGCCAGCAGTGGATGGACGGAATCCTATGGCTACACCTTC. This sequence encodes CASSGWTESYGYTF.

The rearrangement uses TRBV9 and TRBJ2-3, with TRBD2 matching 15 bases. The CDR3 has 15 amino acids. Unmatched junction bases numbered 7, after V lost 6 bases and J lost 8 bases. Per germline, CDR1 SGDLS and CDR2 YYNGEE. The CDR3 bases are TGTGCCAGCACCCGTGGGGGACTAGCGGGAGGTACGCAGTATTTT. Translating it yields CASTRGGLAGGTQYF. The full variable domain, rest sourced from reference TRBV9 and TRBJ2-3, is DSGVTQTPKHLITATGQRVTLRCSPRSGDLSVYWYQQSLDQGLQFLIQYYNGEERAKGNILERFSAQQFPDLHSELNLSSLELGDSALYFCASTRGGLAGGTQYFGPGTRLTVL.

This clone turned up a few times. V and J are TRBV30 and TRBJ1-1; D is unclear. CDR3 length equals 15 residues. V dropped 1 base and J dropped 1 base, with 13 bases sitting between them. Germline values: CDR1 GTSNPN, CDR2 SVGIG (reference sequence). The CDR3 protein is CAWSALKAGNTEAFF. DNA for the CDR3: TGTGCCTGGAGTGCACTCAAAGCTGGGAACACTGAAGCTTTCTTT.

V and J are TRBV19 and TRBJ2-7; 10 nucleotides agree with TRBD1. Trimming at V came to 5 bases and at J to 9 bases, leaving 7 bases not matched to a gene. The CDR3 sequence is 13 residues long. Germline CDR1 LNHDA, CDR2 SQIVND (reference sequence). CDR3 nucleotide sequence: TGTGCCAGTAGTCCAGGGGACAGGGGTGCGCAGTACGTC. Translation: CASSPGDRGAQYV.

V and J are TRBV7-2 and TRBJ2-7; D remains unclear. The CDR3 has 12 amino acids. Between the trimmed V and J ends, which lost 4 bases and 0 bases, there was a span of 4 bases. Per the germline V gene, CDR1 is SGHTA and CDR2 is FQGNSA. CDR3 in amino acids: CASSSSSYEQYV. CDR3 DNA sequence: TGTGCCAGCAGCTCGAGCTCCTACGAGCAGTACGTC.

This rearrangement joins TRBV4-3 to TRBJ2-7; 7 nucleotides agree with TRBD2. This CDR3 has 15 amino acids. The V and J ends lost 0 bases and 7 bases, in that order; junction bases with no gene match: 9. In germline, CDR1 is LGHNA, CDR2 YSLEER. CDR3 nucleotide sequence: TGCGCCAGCAGCCAAGAGTGGGTTAGCGGGTCTGAGCAGTACTTC. Its protein product is CASSQEWVSGSEQYF.

The chain carries TRBV6-1 and TRBJ2-5, with D uncertain. This CDR3 contains 14 residues. In germline, CDR1 is MNHNS, CDR2 SASEGT. V lost 6 bases to trimming and J lost 0 bases, with 11 bases between them. CDR3 coding DNA: TGTGCCAGCAGGGAAACACCGTACCAAGAGACCCAGTACTTC. This codes for CASRETPYQETQYF.